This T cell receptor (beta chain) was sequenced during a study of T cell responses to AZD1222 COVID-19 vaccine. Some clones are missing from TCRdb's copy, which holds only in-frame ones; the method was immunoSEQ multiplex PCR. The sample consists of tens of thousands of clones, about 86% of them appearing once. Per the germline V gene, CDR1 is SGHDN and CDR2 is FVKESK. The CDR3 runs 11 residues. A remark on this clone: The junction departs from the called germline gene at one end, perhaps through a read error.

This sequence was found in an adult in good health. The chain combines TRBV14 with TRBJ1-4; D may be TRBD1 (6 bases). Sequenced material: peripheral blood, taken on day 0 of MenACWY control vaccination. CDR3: CASSHGGQRIF. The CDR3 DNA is TGTGCCAGCAGCCATGGCGGACAGCGCATTTTT.